One sample yielded the 31 T cell receptor beta chains listed below, sequenced in a study of shared clonotypes between healthy human individuals. TCRdb keeps only in-frame clones here, not all; method: immunoSEQ multiplex PCR. The table includes approximately 250,000 clones, over 60% detected once. The sample comprised memory CD4+ T cells sorted from blood. Sample subset: CD45RA-negative fraction. The source is a man aged 25-40 years in good health.

This chain links TRBV19 with TRBJ2-5, with D unclear. V was shortened by 4 bases and J by 0 bases, with 12 bases between the two germline ends. CDR1 and CDR2 from the germline V gene are LNHDA and SQIVND (reference sequence). The CDR3 is 15 residues long. The CDR3 region is CASSKGRLYQETQYF. CDR3 DNA sequence: TGTGCCAGTAGTAAGGGTCGACTCTACCAAGAGACCCAGTACTTC.

The rearrangement links TRBV29-1 to TRBJ1-2; no reliable D call. The CDR3 spans 11 residues. V dropped 7 bases and J dropped 4 bases, with 10 bases sitting between them. Germline V gene sequence: CDR1 SQVTM, CDR2 ANQGSEA. The CDR3 sequence is CSGEGGYGYTF. As DNA, the CDR3 is TGCAGCGGGGAGGGTGGCTATGGCTACACCTTC.

This clone was detected many times. V gene TRBV11-2 combines with J gene TRBJ2-5, with D possibly being TRBD1 (5 bases). The CDR3 spans 15 residues. The germline gives CDR1 SGHAT, CDR2 FQNNGV. V shed 4 bases and J shed 4 bases, with 16 bases lying between them. CDR3: CASSWGGLGAETQYF. The CDR3 nucleotides are TGTGCCAGCAGCTGGGGTGGTCTAGGGGCAGAGACCCAGTACTTC.

The chain combines TRBV2 with TRBJ2-7; no clear D gene. Germline lookup yields CDR1 SNHLY and CDR2 FYNNEI. V shed 1 base and J shed 0 bases, with 10 bases lying between them. The CDR3 is 15 amino acids. The CDR3 nucleotides read TGTGCCAGCAGTGAAGGAGGCGGCATCTCCTACGAGCAGTACTTC. Protein sequence: CASSEGGGISYEQYF.

The gene calls are TRBV5-1 and TRBJ1-5, with 8 nucleotides matching TRBD1. The J segment lost 3 bases and the V segment lost 0 bases, leaving 5 bases of the junction unmatched. Germline loops: CDR1 SGHRS, CDR2 YFSETQ. The CDR3 spans 16 residues. CDR3 sequence reads: CASSLGQGRTNQPQHF. In DNA, the CDR3 is TGCGCCAGCAGCTTGGGACAGGGGAGAACCAATCAGCCCCAGCATTTT.

This clone was seen a handful of times. The chain employs TRBV15 and TRBJ2-3; 14 bases are shared with TRBD2. Per the germline V gene, CDR1 is LNHNV and CDR2 is YYDKDF (reference sequence). Germline trimming cut 1 base from V and 4 bases from J; bases unmatched to any gene: 1. This CDR3 region has 16 residues. The CDR3 loop is CATSRGTSGRSDTQYF. CDR3 in DNA: TGTGCCACCAGCAGAGGGACTAGCGGGAGGTCAGATACGCAGTATTTT.

The chain is built from TRBV2 and TRBJ1-1, with D perhaps TRBD1 (5 bases). Germline CDR1 is SNHLY and CDR2 is FYNNEI. The CDR3 has 13 amino acids. V was pared by 8 bases and J by 1 base, with 11 bases between. The CDR3 protein is CASRFQGNTEAFF. The CDR3 region has the DNA TGTGCCAGCCGATTTCAGGGGAACACTGAAGCTTTCTTT.

This clone appeared a single time. V is TRBV6-1 and J is TRBJ1-2, with TRBD1 identical over 8 bases. The CDR3 sequence is 17 residues long. V shed 0 bases, J shed 3 bases, and the junction held 9 bases outside the gene matches. Germline V gives CDR1 MNHNS, CDR2 SASEGT. CDR3 sequence reads: CASSEATGALLYYGYTF. Written as DNA, the CDR3 is TGTGCCAGCAGTGAAGCGACAGGGGCCCTCTTATACTATGGCTACACCTTC.

This chain connects TRBV7-7 to TRBJ2-7; D call uncertain. The CDR3 loop spans 14 amino acids. Germline values: CDR1 SSHAT, CDR2 FNYEAQ (reference sequence). V was pared by 1 base and J by 2 bases, with 9 bases between. CDR3 bases: TGTGCCAGCAGCTTAGGGGAATTAGCCTACGAGCAGTACTTC. Amino acid sequence: CASSLGELAYEQYF.

The genes are TRBV7-2 and TRBJ2-7, with 10 bases fitting TRBD1. The CDR3 runs 14 residues. The V and J ends lost 5 bases and 4 bases, in that order; junction bases with no gene match: 5. Germline lookup yields CDR1 SGHTA and CDR2 FQGNSA. The CDR3 DNA follows: TGTGCCAGCAGCCTTCGGGGACAGGGGTACGAGCAGTACTTC. Its protein is CASSLRGQGYEQYF.

The chain joins TRBV5-1 to TRBJ2-5; 10 bases are shared with TRBD1. The J segment lost 3 bases and the V segment lost 4 bases, leaving 6 bases of the junction unmatched. Germline assignment: CDR1 SGHRS and CDR2 YFSETQ. The CDR3 has 15 residues. CDR3: CASSNTGTGEETQYF. The CDR3 nucleotides read TGCGCCAGCAGCAACACCGGGACAGGGGAAGAGACCCAGTACTTC.

CDR3 loop: CASILQGYQPQHF. The CDR3 coding sequence is TGTGCCAGCATTCTACAGGGATATCAGCCCCAGCATTTT. The J gene is TRBJ1-5, the V gene TRBV6-1; TRBD1 might be the D (6 bases). The germline V and J ends were trimmed by 7 bases and 5 bases, with 12 bases remaining between them. The CDR3 has 13 amino acids. Per the germline V gene, CDR1 is MNHNS and CDR2 is SASEGT.

This clone was counted a single time. This chain connects TRBV6-1 to TRBJ2-7, with unresolved D. CDR1 is MNHNS and CDR2 is SASEGT in the germline V gene. Between the trimmed V and J ends, which lost 4 bases and 3 bases, there was a span of 7 bases. The length of the CDR3 is 12 residues. CDR3 nucleotide sequence: TGTGCCAGCAGTGTTGTATTCTACGAGCAGTACTTC. The encoded protein is CASSVVFYEQYF.

The J gene is TRBJ1-2, the V gene TRBV6-1; tentatively, D is TRBD1 (6 bases). Per germline, CDR1 MNHNS and CDR2 SASEGT. The CDR3 runs 14 residues. V lost 6 bases, J lost 7 bases, and 18 bases lay in between. The CDR3 loop is CASRESGAGVGYTF. Here the CDR3 DNA reads TGTGCCAGCAGGGAATCGGGAGCAGGGGTTGGCTACACCTTC.

This clone was seen a single time. A far larger clone differs by one base, so this is likely a read error. This sample also contains other DNA sequences that code for the same CDR3. The chain carries TRBV29-1 and TRBJ2-7; D is ambiguous. The CDR3 extends over 13 amino acids. Germline V CDR1 and CDR2: SQVTM, ANQGSEA. The ends were cut back, 4 bases at V and 6 bases at J, with 16 bases in the middle. The CDR3 DNA reads as TGCAGCGTTGTATCTACTCCACAAAGCGAGCAGTACTTC. Protein: CSVVSTPQSEQYF.

J is TRBJ2-7 and V is TRBV5-6; D unresolved. Germline V gene sequence: CDR1 SGHDT, CDR2 YYEEEE. This CDR3 is built from 13 residues. Trimming cost V 4 bases and J 0 bases, with 8 bases left between them. CDR3 sequence: CASSLLSSYEQYF. For the CDR3, the DNA is TGTGCCAGCAGCCTCCTGAGCTCCTACGAGCAGTACTTC.

The chain recombines TRBV5-1 with TRBJ2-5, with D possibly matching TRBD1 (5 bases). The CDR3 sequence is 14 residues long. Looked up from germline, CDR1 is SGHRS and CDR2 is YFSETQ. V lost 6 bases and J 2 bases, leaving 14 bases between the germline ends. The CDR3 is CASNPGSTQETQYF. In DNA form, the CDR3 reads TGCGCCAGCAACCCAGGGTCCACACAAGAGACCCAGTACTTC.

This clone was seen only once. J is TRBJ2-3 and V is TRBV18, with D maybe TRBD1 (6 bases). The CDR3 runs 13 residues. Germline-derived CDR1 and CDR2 are KGHSH and LQKENI. V lost 7 bases to trimming and J lost 3 bases, with 11 bases between them. The CDR3 bases are TGTGCCAGCTATGGACAGTTAACAGATACGCAGTATTTT. This encodes CASYGQLTDTQYF.

The J gene is TRBJ1-1, the V gene TRBV14; weak D call: TRBD1 (5 bases). There are 16 residues in the CDR3. Trimming took 4 bases from V and 1 from J, leaving 16 bases between them. Germline values: CDR1 SGHDN, CDR2 FVKESK. CDR3 in DNA: TGTGCCAGCAGCCCGCTGCCAGGGTCGGCGAACACTGAAGCTTTCTTT. This gives the protein CASSPLPGSANTEAFF.

A few counts support this clone. The chain carries TRBV19 and TRBJ1-5, with D unclear. CDR1 and CDR2 from the germline V gene are LNHDA and SQIVND (reference sequence). CDR3 length equals 11 residues. The V gene lost 11 bases and the J gene lost 7 bases, with 12 bases spanning the gap. CDR3: CAAGVRQPQHF. Written as DNA, the CDR3 is TGTGCCGCCGGGGTACGGCAGCCCCAGCATTTT.

The V call is TRBV5-1, the J call TRBJ2-1; TRBD2 aligns across 11 bases. CDR3 length: 15 amino acids. The ends lost 2 bases at V and 5 bases at J; junction bases unmatched: 3. Germline V CDR1 and CDR2: SGHRS, YFSETQ. CDR3 nucleotides: TGCGCCAGCAGCTTAGGGACTAGCGGAGACAATGAGCAGTTCTTC. Encoded protein: CASSLGTSGDNEQFF.

V usage is TRBV7-2 and J usage is TRBJ2-2, with D perhaps matching TRBD1 (6 bases). This CDR3 has 14 residues. V dropped 3 bases and J dropped 4 bases, with 9 bases sitting between them. Germline CDR1 and CDR2: SGHTA and FQGNSA. The CDR3 reads CASSLGHLTGELFF. CDR3 in DNA: TGTGCCAGCAGCTTGGGACATCTCACCGGGGAGCTGTTTTTT.

V is TRBV29-1 and J is TRBJ2-5; 7 nucleotides align to TRBD2. Germline V lookup: CDR1 SQVTM, CDR2 ANQGSEA. The J segment lost 5 bases and the V segment lost 6 bases, leaving 12 bases of the junction unmatched. The CDR3 totals 14 residues. The CDR3 coding sequence is TGCAGCGTCGCCCGGGCGGGGGTGGGGGAGACCCAGTACTTC. Its translation is CSVARAGVGETQYF.

The V and J genes are TRBV4-3 and TRBJ2-5, with TRBD2 identical over 10 bases. The CDR3 extends over 18 amino acids. V lost 3 bases to trimming and J lost 1 base; unmatched junction nucleotides: 11. Germline CDR1 LGHNA, CDR2 YSLEER. DNA of the CDR3: TGCGCCAGCAGCCAGCTACTAGCGGGATCGATCGGCCAAGAGACCCAGTACTTC. Amino acids: CASSQLLAGSIGQETQYF.

This chain connects TRBV28 to TRBJ2-3, with D maybe TRBD2 (6 bases). Germline assignment: CDR1 MDHEN and CDR2 SYDVKM. The CDR3 loop spans 16 amino acids. Trimming shortened V by 7 bases and J by 3 bases, and 20 bases separated the two germline ends. The CDR3 coding sequence is TGTGCCAGCACCGGCCTTGGGAGACTAGTTACAGATACGCAGTATTTT. Protein sequence: CASTGLGRLVTDTQYF.

The genes are TRBV29-1 and TRBJ2-1; 11 nucleotides agree with TRBD2. The germline CDR1 and CDR2 sequences are SQVTM and ANQGSEA. The V and J ends lost 3 bases and 6 bases, in that order; junction bases with no gene match: 13. The CDR3 spans 17 residues. CDR3 sequence (DNA): TGCAGCGTTGATTTTCTAACTAGCGGGAGAAGGGGCAATGAGCAGTTCTTC. It is translated as CSVDFLTSGRRGNEQFF.

The V call is TRBV6-1, the J call TRBJ1-4, with D possibly TRBD1 on 6 matching bases. The V end was cut by 6 bases, the J end by 5 bases, with 10 bases between. The CDR3 loop spans 13 amino acids. Germline V gives CDR1 MNHNS, CDR2 SASEGT. Here the CDR3 reads CASSQDRNEKLFF. In nucleotides, the CDR3 is TGTGCCAGCAGCCAAGACAGGAATGAAAAACTGTTTTTT.

This clone occurred a few times. The chain uses TRBV6-1 and TRBJ1-1; TRBD1 agrees at 7 bases. Germline values: CDR1 MNHNS, CDR2 SASEGT. V dropped 5 bases and J dropped 5; count of bases not matched to a gene: 8. CDR3 length equals 14 residues. The CDR3 region is CASSSATGWTEAFF. In nucleotides, the CDR3 is TGTGCCAGCAGTTCAGCGACAGGGTGGACTGAAGCTTTCTTT.

V is TRBV9 and J is TRBJ2-3, with 7 bases identical to TRBD2. The J segment lost 2 bases and the V segment lost 0 bases, leaving 12 bases of the junction unmatched. The germline V gene has CDR1 SGDLS and CDR2 YYNGEE. CDR3 size: 18 residues. As DNA, the CDR3 is TGTGCCAGCAGCGTAGGATTCAGGGCTAGCGGACTCACAGATACGCAGTATTTT. Residues: CASSVGFRASGLTDTQYF.

The CDR3 DNA sequence: TGTGCCAGCAGTGGAATAGGGGAAGAGAAGCCCCAGCATTTT. This translates into CASSGIGEEKPQHF. V is TRBV25-1 and J is TRBJ1-5, with a weak D call TRBD1 (5 bases). In germline, CDR1 is MGHDK, CDR2 SYGVNS. This CDR3 has 14 residues. The ends were cut back, 4 bases at V and 8 bases at J, with 15 bases in the middle.

V usage is TRBV18 and J usage is TRBJ2-1; 16 bases match TRBD2. The CDR3 sequence is 15 residues long. V dropped 6 bases and J dropped 5; count of bases not matched to a gene: 1. In germline, CDR1 is KGHSH, CDR2 LQKENI. The CDR3, as DNA: TGTGCCAGCTCGGGGACTAGCGGGAGGGACAATGAGCAGTTCTTC. Translated, it gives CASSGTSGRDNEQFF.